The rows below give T cell receptor beta chains drawn from one sample of a study of tumor T cells in aggressive B-cell lymphoma. Repertoires were generated with immunoSEQ multiplex PCR, while TCRdb's copy carries only in-frame clones and drops some. The table records over 4,000 clones, around 87% of them present only once. The material sequenced was tumor tissue. These receptors were collected from an adult with diffuse large B cell lymphoma. Both conserved end residues are part of each CDR3. Each record gives: V gene, clone size, D gene, J gene, CDR3 protein, CDR3 DNA. A D gene is named only where the DNA matches it firmly. Size is omitted from some rows. Given values are once, few, many or a class for expanded clones.

TRBV30,NA,NA,TRBJ1-3,CAWSGDSAGNTIYF,TGTGCCTGGAGTGGTGACAGCGCTGGAAACACCATATATTTT
TRBV19,NA,TRBD1,TRBJ2-7,CASSSGTGSYEQYF,TGTGCCAGTAGTTCAGGGACAGGTTCCTACGAGCAGTACTTC
TRBV27,NA,TRBD1,TRBJ2-1,CASTPGTGLWEQFF,TGTGCCAGCACCCCAGGGACAGGGCTTTGGGAGCAGTTCTTC
TRBV5-4,NA,NA,TRBJ2-5,CASSLALTGQETQYF,TGTGCCAGCAGCTTGGCCCTAACGGGGCAAGAGACCCAGTACTTC
TRBV27,NA,TRBD1,TRBJ1-1,CASSLSQGSNTEAFF,TGTGCCAGCAGTCTCTCACAGGGGAGTAACACTGAAGCTTTCTTT
TRBV6-1,NA,NA,TRBJ1-1,CASSDRFGAFF,TGTGCCAGCAGTGACAGGTTTGGAGCTTTCTTT
TRBV4-2,few,NA,TRBJ1-1,CASSQDLPANTEAFF,TGTGCCAGCAGCCAAGATCTACCTGCGAACACTGAAGCTTTCTTT
TRBV6-1,NA,TRBD2,TRBJ2-1,CASSSGTSVNNEQFF,TGTGCCAGCAGCTCTGGGACTAGCGTCAACAATGAGCAGTTCTTC
TRBV5-6,NA,NA,TRBJ1-2,CASSLDGNYGYTF,TGTGCCAGCAGCTTGGACGGTAACTATGGCTACACCTTC
TRBV7-8,NA,NA,TRBJ2-5,CASSRPRQYQETQYF,TGTGCCAGCAGCCGCCCCCGACAGTACCAAGAGACCCAGTACTTC
TRBV4-3,NA,NA,TRBJ1-1,CASSQVPGTEAFF,TGCGCCAGCAGCCAAGTTCCCGGGACTGAAGCTTTCTTT
TRBV5-1,NA,TRBD1,TRBJ1-1,CASSWGGTGDTEAFF,TGCGCCAGCAGCTGGGGCGGGACAGGGGACACTGAAGCTTTCTTT
TRBV2,NA,NA,TRBJ1-6,CASSDPRSSYNSPLHF,TGTGCCAGCAGTGACCCCCGGAGCTCCTATAATTCACCCCTCCACTTT
TRBV5-1,NA,TRBD1,TRBJ2-1,CASSLEGPGQGYNEQFF,TGCGCCAGCAGCTTGGAAGGGCCGGGACAGGGGTACAATGAGCAGTTCTTC
TRBV19,few,TRBD1,TRBJ1-5,CASSLSGGYQPQHF,TGTGCCAGTAGTCTGTCAGGGGGCTATCAGCCCCAGCATTTT
TRBV27,NA,NA,TRBJ1-1,CASSLSGDTEAFF,TGTGCCAGCAGTTTATCAGGGGACACTGAAGCTTTCTTT
TRBV7-9,NA,NA,TRBJ2-3,CASSPYTDTQYF,TGTGCCAGCAGCCCGTACACAGATACGCAGTATTTT
TRBV18,NA,NA,TRBJ2-7,CASSPTGNSYEQYF,TGTGCCAGCTCTCCGACAGGAAACTCTTACGAGCAGTACTTC
TRBV25-1,NA,TRBD2,TRBJ2-5,CALGLEETQYF,TGTGCCCTAGGACTAGAAGAGACCCAGTACTTC
TRBV6-4,few,TRBD2,TRBJ2-1,CASSRLAGGVSSYNEQFF,TGTGCCAGCAGTAGACTAGCGGGGGGCGTGAGCTCCTACAATGAGCAGTTCTTC
TRBV6-5,NA,TRBD1,TRBJ1-1,CASRRTGVPEAFF,TGTGCCAGCAGACGAACAGGGGTTCCTGAAGCTTTCTTT
TRBV7-9,NA,TRBD2,TRBJ2-7,CASSSTGTSAQQYF,TGTGCCAGCAGCAGTACTGGGACTAGCGCTCAGCAGTACTTC
TRBV12-5,NA,NA,TRBJ2-2,CASGSGGGNTGELFF,TGTGCTAGTGGTTCAGGGGGAGGGAACACCGGGGAGCTGTTTTTT
TRBV27,NA,NA,TRBJ2-1,CASRARRVPYNEQFF,TGTGCCAGCAGAGCGAGGAGGGTGCCCTACAATGAGCAGTTCTTC
TRBV5-1,NA,TRBD1,TRBJ1-6,CASSPGQGKDNSPLHF,TGCGCCAGCAGCCCGGGACAGGGGAAAGATAATTCACCCCTCCACTTT
TRBV4-1,NA,TRBD1,TRBJ1-2,CASSPDRGYGYTF,TGCGCCAGCAGTCCGGACAGGGGGTATGGCTACACCTTC
TRBV27,NA,NA,TRBJ1-3,CASSQGSPVRNTIYF,TGTGCCAGCAGTCAGGGCAGCCCAGTCAGAAACACCATATATTTT
TRBV29-1,NA,NA,TRBJ1-1,CSVGLGTNTEAFF,TGCAGCGTTGGCCTAGGGACAAACACAGAAGCTTTCTTT
TRBV7-9,NA,TRBD1,TRBJ2-5,CASSFDRGGQETQYF,TGTGCCAGCAGCTTCGACAGGGGAGGCCAAGAGACCCAGTACTTC
TRBV2,NA,NA,TRBJ2-6,CASSPQLPGANVLTF,TGTGCCAGCAGCCCTCAGTTACCTGGGGCCAACGTCCTGACTTTC
TRBV5-5,NA,NA,TRBJ1-2,CASSLNTGWGYTF,TGTGCCAGCAGCTTGAACACAGGGTGGGGCTACACCTTC